This note documents a single TCR beta chain sequence. Its antigen is currently unknown. The CDR3 loop spans 16 amino acids. Germline V CDR1 and CDR2: LGHDT, YNNKEL (reference sequence). After removal of 1 base from V and 6 bases from J, the junction contained 10 bases not matched to a gene. Whether given at about 4 or about 12 weeks, second doses were pooled. Generated by immunoSEQ multiplex PCR, the TCRdb table keeps only in-frame clones and is missing some. The sample lists fewer than 100,000 clones, less than 85% occurring once. The sample comes from a study of T cell responses to AZD1222 COVID-19 vaccine. Overall study findings and caveats: Donors were mostly white British, more females; clonal diversity possibly underestimated. Increased Spike-specific TCR breadth and depth were observed after two AZD1222 doses. There were repertoire samples only from the period after the peak T cell response.

The sequence was collected from an adult who received the AZD1222 COVID-19 vaccine. The source was peripheral blood, collected 28 days after the second AZD1222 dose. The chain couples TRBV3-1 (or the pseudogene TRBV3-2) to TRBJ2-7; TRBD1 matches at 9 bases. CDR3 amino acids: CASSQGRGGQGGEQYF. CDR3 nucleotide sequence: TGTGCCAGCAGCCAAGGAAGGGGGGGACAGGGCGGCGAGCAGTACTTC.